The clone carrying this T cell receptor beta chain was observed a few times. Its antigen is still unknown. The data were taken from a study of cytomegalovirus exposure and HLA in healthy donors. The primer mix had 60 Vbeta and 13 Jbeta primers. Measured with immunoSEQ multiplex PCR; TCRdb has only the in-frame clones, and not every one. Here the sample spans 200,000 to 300,000 clones, 70% to 90% being singletons. The CDR3 runs to 12 residues. Trimming took off 3 bases at V and 10 bases at J, with 10 bases between the two ends. Germline CDR1 and CDR2: LNHDA and SQIVND (reference sequence). Study-level points and caveats: Other equally common chains were less clonally expanded than HLA-associated TCR beta chains, a later analysis showed. Most subjects had HLA-A and HLA-B alleles reportedly predicted accurately by TCR beta sequences. In a later analysis, most CMV-associated TCR beta chains appeared HLA-restricted. Follow-up analysis later connected one missense variant in DCLRE1C with trimming of TCR beta V- and J-genes.

The V gene is TRBV19, the J gene TRBJ2-1; the D gene is possibly TRBD2 (5 bases). The sequencing sample was made of PBMCs. The source is an older woman in good health and CMV-seropositive. The CDR3 nucleotides are TGTGCCAGTAGTATCGCGGCGGGCGAGCAGTTCTTC. Translation: CASSIAAGEQFF.